This is a list of T cell receptor beta chains from one sample in a study of monozygotic twins with inflammatory bowel disease. TCRdb reprocessed the 5' RACE reads, keeping one entry per CDR3 protein, no DNA. The sample data list approximately 150,000 distinct CDR3 sequences. Input material: blood. These receptors all come from a human donor with ulcerative colitis or Crohn's disease, or a healthy co-twin of an affected twin (not recorded which). The CDR3 runs from the conserved cysteine through the conserved F or W.

V gene	J gene	CDR3 length	CDR3 protein
TRBV20-1	TRBJ2-7	12	CSARRDTYEQYF
TRBV5-4	TRBJ2-1	14	CASTRDSPYNEQFF
TRBV5-6	TRBJ1-5	15	CASSLREYSNQPQHF
TRBV7-6	TRBJ2-3	16	CASSFGRGGGTDTQYF
TRBV12-3/TRBV12-4	TRBJ2-7	12	CASSLSGSEQYF
TRBV5-1	TRBJ2-7	14	CASSSVGGGDEQYF
TRBV6-1	TRBJ1-2	15	CASRDRDRVSDGYTF
TRBV21-1	TRBJ1-5	18	CASTKIPRRGKSNQPQHF
TRBV11-2	TRBJ1-1	13	CASSYSGLSEAFF
TRBV3-1	TRBJ1-5	14	CASSQGQGEDPQHF